These 23 T cell receptor beta chains originate from one sample sequenced in a study of cytomegalovirus exposure and HLA in healthy donors. Clones were sequenced by immunoSEQ multiplex PCR, and TCRdb holds only the in-frame ones, with some missing. The sample includes tens of thousands of clones, 90% to 96% of them seen just once. Sequencing input: PBMCs. Source of these receptors: a woman aged 18-30 years in good health and CMV-seronegative.

The chain uses TRBV14 and TRBJ2-5, with unresolved D. Trimming took 1 base from V and 7 from J, leaving 4 bases between them. CDR3 length: 11 amino acids. Germline assignment: CDR1 SGHDN and CDR2 FVKESK. DNA of the CDR3: TGTGCCAGCAGCCAAGCGGGGACCCAGTACTTC. The encoded protein is CASSQAGTQYF.

The chain uses TRBV2 and TRBJ2-5; TRBD2 is a possible D gene (5 bases). The V end was cut by 7 bases, the J end by 5 bases, with 8 bases between. Germline CDR1 and CDR2: SNHLY and FYNNEI. This CDR3 has 11 amino acids. CDR3 loop: CASTSGETQYF. In DNA form, the CDR3 reads TGTGCCAGCACGTCGGGGGAGACCCAGTACTTC.

This clone was detected once. The chain couples TRBV5-8 to TRBJ2-7; tentative D call: TRBD2 (6 bases). Germline V gives CDR1 SGHTS, CDR2 YDEGEE. Trimming took 1 base from V and 5 from J, leaving 13 bases between them. The length of the CDR3 is 14 residues. Written as DNA, the CDR3 is TGTGCCAGCAGCTTGAGTCCAGGGAGGAACGAGCAGTACTTC. Encoded protein: CASSLSPGRNEQYF.

Here the CDR3 reads CASSLDTYGYTF. In DNA, the CDR3 is TGTGCCAGCAGCTTGGACACATATGGCTACACCTTC. J is TRBJ1-2 and V is TRBV5-6; no reliable D call. The germline V gene encodes CDR1 SGHDT and CDR2 YYEEEE. This CDR3 has 12 amino acids. Trimming pared 0 bases from V and 5 bases from J, leaving 5 bases between.

The V gene is TRBV6-4, the J gene TRBJ1-5; perhaps TRBD1 as D (5 bases). The CDR3 runs to 18 residues. The germline gives CDR1 MRHNA, CDR2 SNTAGT. V lost 4 bases and J lost 0, with 19 bases in between. CDR3 sequence (DNA): TGTGCCAGCAGTGTCTCCCCTGACAGATTACATAGCAATCAGCCCCAGCATTTT. Translated: CASSVSPDRLHSNQPQHF.

This sequence joins TRBV2 and TRBJ2-2; D gene ambiguous. The V end was cut by 6 bases, the J end by 0 bases, with 17 bases between. The length of the CDR3 is 17 residues. Germline loops: CDR1 SNHLY, CDR2 FYNNEI. The CDR3 reads CASSRPAVQANTGELFF. As DNA, the CDR3 is TGTGCCAGCAGCCGCCCCGCTGTGCAGGCGAACACCGGGGAGCTGTTTTTT. The full variable domain, completed using reference TRBV2 and TRBJ2-2, is EPEVTQTPSHQVTQMGQEVILRCVPISNHLYFYWYRQILGQKVEFLVSFYNNEISEKSEIFDDQFSVERPDGSNFTLKIRSTKLEDSAMYFCASSRPAVQANTGELFFGEGSRLTVL.

The chain has TRBV9 and TRBJ2-7, with D possibly matching TRBD2 (7 bases). Germline V gene lookup returns CDR1 SGDLS and CDR2 YYNGEE. Between the trimmed V and J ends, which lost 0 bases and 3 bases, there was a span of 13 bases. The CDR3 extends over 15 amino acids. CDR3 DNA sequence: TGTGCCAGCAGCGTAGGGCGGGGGACAAACTACGAGCAGTACTTC. It specifies CASSVGRGTNYEQYF.

The chain links TRBV4-3 to TRBJ2-1; TRBD2 agrees at 7 bases. The CDR3 is made up of 16 amino acids. The J segment lost 10 bases and the V segment lost 0 bases, leaving 12 bases of the junction unmatched. CDR1 and CDR2 (germline): LGHNA, YSLEER. CDR3 DNA sequence: TGCGCCAGCAGCCAAGATCTTTCCTTTCTGGGAGGGGAGCAGTTCTTC. Amino acid sequence: CASSQDLSFLGGEQFF.

CDR3 protein: CASSPSGGGQPQHF. The CDR3 DNA reads as TGTGCCAGCTCACCTTCGGGAGGGGGTCAGCCCCAGCATTTT. The chain links TRBV18 to TRBJ1-5, with a possible D match to TRBD1 (6 bases). From germline, CDR1 is KGHSH and CDR2 LQKENI. There are 14 residues in the CDR3. The V end lost 3 bases, the J end lost 6 bases, and 12 bases lay between the germline ends.

The chain employs TRBV11-2 and TRBJ2-3, with D maybe TRBD2 (6 bases). The CDR3 is made up of 15 amino acids. CDR1 and CDR2 from the germline V gene are SGHAT and FQNNGV. Between the trimmed V and J ends, which lost 1 base and 2 bases, there was a span of 10 bases. The CDR3 protein is CASSLAVLATDTQYF. CDR3 sequence (DNA): TGTGCCAGCAGCTTAGCGGTACTAGCCACAGATACGCAGTATTTT. Full variable domain (outside the CDR3, taken from reference TRBV11-2 and TRBJ2-3): EAGVAQSPRYKIIEKRQSVAFWCNPISGHATLYWYQQILGQGPKLLIQFQNNGVVDDSQLPKDRFSAERLKGVDSTLKIQPAKLEDSAVYLCASSLAVLATDTQYFGPGTRLTVL.

V usage is TRBV18 and J usage is TRBJ2-5; possibly TRBD2 for D (5 bases). There are 15 residues in the CDR3. Looked up from germline, CDR1 is KGHSH and CDR2 is LQKENI. V lost 3 bases and J 4 bases, leaving 15 bases between the germline ends. The DNA for the CDR3 is TGTGCCAGCTCACCGACTGACCTAGCAGGAGAGACCCAGTACTTC. Translated, it gives CASSPTDLAGETQYF.

The chain couples TRBV5-4 to TRBJ2-7, with TRBD1 matching over 7 bases. Germline-derived CDR1 and CDR2 are SGHNT and YYREEE (reference sequence). This CDR3 has 15 residues. V trimming: 0 bases; J trimming: 0 bases; junction bases outside the gene matches: 3. CDR3 nucleotide sequence: TGTGCCAGCAGCTTGGGGGGACAGAGCTCCTACGAGCAGTACTTC. Translating it yields CASSLGGQSSYEQYF.

V gene TRBV6-1 combines with J gene TRBJ1-1; unclear D gene. CDR1 and CDR2 (germline): MNHNS, SASEGT. The V end was cut by 5 bases, the J end by 0 bases, with 13 bases between. This CDR3 has 15 residues. CDR3 loop: CASSPTRSVNTEAFF. Here the CDR3 DNA reads TGTGCCAGCAGTCCAACCCGCTCGGTGAACACTGAAGCTTTCTTT.

The chain combines TRBV7-8 with TRBJ2-3; D possibly corresponds to TRBD2 (6 bases). Trimming took off 1 base at V and 2 bases at J, with 10 bases between the two ends. CDR1 and CDR2 (germline): SGHVS, FQNEAQ. The CDR3 runs 15 residues. CDR3 sequence: CASSLVGGYTDTQYF. CDR3 sequence (DNA): TGTGCCAGCAGCTTAGTTGGGGGGTACACAGATACGCAGTATTTT.

This clone has only a few counts. This chain connects TRBV25-1 to TRBJ1-3; a weak D match, TRBD1 (5 bases). This CDR3 has 13 residues. V lost 7 bases to trimming and J lost 4 bases, with 11 bases between them. Germline CDR1 reads MGHDK; CDR2 reads SYGVNS. The CDR3 bases are TGTGCCAGCACCCCCAGGGCGGGAAACACCATATATTTT. This translates into CASTPRAGNTIYF.

This chain connects TRBV2 to TRBJ2-1; 13 positions match TRBD2. The V segment lost 0 bases and the J segment 9 bases; nucleotides outside the gene matches: 14. The CDR3 contains 19 residues. CDR1 is SNHLY, CDR2 FYNNEI, per germline. In DNA form, the CDR3 reads TGTGCCAGCAGTGAAGCGGAGACTCGGACTAGCGGGAGTCTTGGTGAGCAGTTCTTC. Residues: CASSEAETRTSGSLGEQFF.

The rearrangement uses TRBV5-6 and TRBJ1-5, with D maybe TRBD1 (6 bases). CDR1 and CDR2 from the germline V gene are SGHDT and YYEEEE. Deletions cut 0 bases from V and 3 bases from J, with 10 bases between. CDR3 length equals 15 residues. This chain's CDR3 is CASSLVGGPNQPQHF. The CDR3 nucleotides are TGTGCCAGCAGCTTGGTCGGGGGGCCCAATCAGCCCCAGCATTTT.

This clone was recorded once. CDR3 bases: TGTGCCAGCAGTTTCGGCCGGAGCTCCTACGAGCAGTACTTC. Amino acid sequence: CASSFGRSSYEQYF. This chain links TRBV27 with TRBJ2-7; no firm D call. V lost 3 bases and J lost 0, with 9 bases in between. The length of the CDR3 is 14 residues. The germline gives CDR1 MNHEY, CDR2 SMNVEV (reference sequence).

The chain joins TRBV2 to TRBJ2-5; 11 bases align to TRBD1. The germline CDR1 and CDR2 sequences are SNHLY and FYNNEI. V dropped 5 bases and J dropped 1; count of bases not matched to a gene: 3. The CDR3 totals 15 residues. CDR3 protein: CASSRDRGAQETQYF. The CDR3 DNA follows: TGTGCCAGCAGTCGGGACAGGGGGGCCCAAGAGACCCAGTACTTC. The full variable domain, rest sourced from reference TRBV2 and TRBJ2-5, is EPEVTQTPSHQVTQMGQEVILRCVPISNHLYFYWYRQILGQKVEFLVSFYNNEISEKSEIFDDQFSVERPDGSNFTLKIRSTKLEDSAMYFCASSRDRGAQETQYFGPGTRLLVL.

This chain links TRBV9 with TRBJ1-1; no definite D call. The V end lost 0 bases, the J end lost 1 base, and 10 bases lay between the germline ends. The CDR3 sequence is 15 residues long. Germline V CDR1 and CDR2: SGDLS, YYNGEE. The DNA for the CDR3 is TGTGCCAGCAGCGTAGTTTCCTACGCGAACACTGAAGCTTTCTTT. Encoded protein: CASSVVSYANTEAFF.

A single count supports this clone. This chain joins TRBV5-6 and TRBJ1-2, with a tentative D call TRBD1 (6 bases). V was pared by 0 bases and J by 3 bases, with 12 bases between. The CDR3 consists of 15 residues. Germline V lookup: CDR1 SGHDT, CDR2 YYEEEE. The CDR3 reads CASSLADSHYYGYTF. CDR3 in DNA: TGTGCCAGCAGCTTGGCGGACAGCCACTACTATGGCTACACCTTC. The variable domain in full, completed from reference TRBV5-6 and TRBJ1-2, reads DAGVTQSPTHLIKTRGQQVTLRCSPKSGHDTVSWYQQALGQGPQFIFQYYEEEERQRGNFPDRFSGHQFPNYSSELNVNALLLGDSALYLCASSLADSHYYGYTFGSGTRLTVV.

This clone was seen once. The chain has TRBV6-6 and TRBJ2-7; 8 bases agree with TRBD1. V was clipped by 6 bases and J by 4 bases; unmatched bases: 14. CDR1 and CDR2 from the germline V gene are MNHNY and SVGAGI (reference sequence). This CDR3 region has 16 residues. The CDR3 loop reads CASSRIRQGFEYEQYF. CDR3 in DNA: TGTGCCAGCAGCCGAATAAGACAGGGGTTCGAGTACGAGCAGTACTTC.

V usage is TRBV5-6 and J usage is TRBJ2-7; D possibly corresponds to TRBD2 (5 bases). CDR1 SGHDT and CDR2 YYEEEE come from the germline V gene. This CDR3 region has 16 residues. The germline V and J ends were trimmed by 2 bases and 2 bases, with 17 bases remaining between them. The CDR3 protein is CASSFRGLALPYEQYF. Written as DNA, the CDR3 is TGTGCCAGCAGCTTTCGTGGGCTAGCCCTCCCCTACGAGCAGTACTTC.